This entry features one TCR beta chain sequence. Trimming shortened V by 3 bases and J by 3 bases, and 17 bases separated the two germline ends. This CDR3 is 16 amino acids long. In germline, CDR1 is SGHNT, CDR2 YYREEE (reference sequence). In the authors' workflow: Using reference gene primer amplification, nucleated cell counts were estimated. Sequenced by immunoSEQ multiplex PCR; TCRdb stores in-frame clones only, minus some. V and J calls and clone size are given by that table; D and trimming were obtained from the DNA. Seen here are about 490,000 clones, 80% to 90% observed once, and the top ten hold roughly 3.2%. This specimen comes from a study of blood T cell repertoires in COVID-19. Study at large: Samples of COVID-19 (acute and convalescent) were obtained from the United States, Italy and Spain. Sample material is recorded as cDNA or gDNA derived from T cells, B-cell-depleted T cells, or PBMCs.

The source of this sequence is a human donor in a cohort sampled during active COVID-19. The V gene is TRBV5-4, the J gene TRBJ2-3; maybe TRBD1 (7 bases). The sample was peripheral blood. CDR3 amino acids: CASSSAQGRWTDTQYF. The CDR3 bases are TGTGCCAGCAGCTCTGCACAGGGGAGGTGGACAGATACGCAGTATTTT.